The 9 T cell receptor beta chains below were found in one sample sequenced in a study of CD8 T cells in ankylosing spondylitis. In TCRdb, the 5' RACE reads were re-called with MiXCR into one record per CDR3 protein. The sample carries around 340,000 distinct CDR3 sequences, 20% to 25% recorded once. The sample consisted of blood, either unsorted or a sorted T cell fraction (not recorded which). The receptor source for this set is a male donor with ankylosing spondylitis or in good health (not recorded which).

CDR3 bases: TGTGCCACCAGTGCCCTGGAGGGGTTCATGACAGATACGCAGTATTTT. Amino acid sequence: CATSALEGFMTDTQYF. The J gene is TRBJ2-3, the V gene TRBV24-1; a possible D gene is TRBD2 (6 bases). Germline V CDR1 and CDR2: KGHDR, SFDVKD. With 5 bases removed from V and 3 bases from J, the gap between germline ends came to 17 bases. There are 16 residues in the CDR3.

The chain combines TRBV2 with TRBJ2-7, with unresolved D. With 3 bases removed from V and 3 bases from J, the gap between germline ends came to 9 bases. CDR3 length: 13 amino acids. CDR1 and CDR2 (germline): SNHLY, FYNNEI. The CDR3 reads CASSEIGNYEQYF. CDR3 nucleotides: TGTGCCAGCAGTGAGATAGGGAACTACGAGCAGTACTTC. The full variable domain, with the rest looked up from reference TRBV2 and TRBJ2-7, is EPEVTQTPSHQVTQMGQEVILRCVPISNHLYFYWYRQILGQKVEFLVSFYNNEISEKSEIFDDQFSVERPDGSNFTLKIRSTKLEDSAMYFCASSEIGNYEQYFGPGTRLTVT.

This chain joins TRBV7-3 and TRBJ2-2; no clear D gene. Germline CDR1 reads SGHTA; CDR2 reads FQGTGA. The CDR3 has 13 amino acids. Trimming left V 5 bases short and J 3 bases short, with 7 bases between. As DNA, the CDR3 is TGTGCCAGCAGCGTAATGGACACCGGGGAGCTGTTTTTT. It translates to CASSVMDTGELFF.

This clonotype was counted between two and nine times. This sequence joins TRBV6-1 and TRBJ2-3; 9 bases match TRBD1. The CDR3 has 15 residues. V dropped 6 bases and J dropped 3; count of bases not matched to a gene: 7. Germline CDR1 reads MNHNS; CDR2 reads SASEGT. The CDR3 DNA is TGTGCCAGCAGGGAACAGGGGGCGATTACAGATACGCAGTATTTT. Translation: CASREQGAITDTQYF.

V and J are TRBV28 and TRBJ2-7, with D possibly TRBD1 on 5 matching bases. In germline, CDR1 is MDHEN, CDR2 SYDVKM. The CDR3 is 13 residues long. The V gene lost 5 bases and the J gene lost 6 bases, with 14 bases spanning the gap. The chain's CDR3 is CASSQPGGAEQYF. CDR3 DNA: TGTGCCAGCAGTCAACCCGGTGGGGCCGAGCAGTACTTC.

The chain has TRBV7-8 and TRBJ2-1, with 8 bases identical to TRBD1. The CDR3 spans 15 residues. The J segment lost 4 bases and the V segment lost 6 bases, leaving 8 bases of the junction unmatched. Germline CDR1 reads SGHVS; CDR2 reads FQNEAQ. As DNA, the CDR3 is TGTGCCAGCAGTGGTGGGACAGGACGATACAATGAGCAGTTCTTC. Translation gives CASSGGTGRYNEQFF.

CDR3 sequence (DNA): TGTGCCAGCAGCCCTCGCCTAGCGGGGCTTGGGCGGTTCTTC. Translating it yields CASSPRLAGLGRFF. The V and J genes are TRBV7-9 and TRBJ2-1; TRBD2 matches 9 bases. V gave up 5 bases and J gave up 15 bases; unmatched junction bases: 14. The CDR3 spans 14 residues. CDR1 SEHNR and CDR2 FQNEAQ come from the germline V gene (reference sequence).

This chain links TRBV9 with TRBJ1-2; D is perhaps TRBD1 (6 bases). This CDR3 is built from 15 residues. Trimming took off 0 bases at V and 4 bases at J, with 13 bases between the two ends. CDR1 is SGDLS, CDR2 YYNGEE, per germline. The CDR3 DNA is TGTGCCAGCAGCGTAGAACAGGGATCGAGCTATGGCTACACCTTC. It translates to CASSVEQGSSYGYTF.

The genes are TRBV20-1 and TRBJ1-1; 11 bases line up with TRBD1. With V trimmed by 4 bases and J by 3 bases, 4 bases remained unmatched. The germline gives CDR1 DFQATT, CDR2 SNEGSKA (reference sequence). This CDR3 has 14 residues. The CDR3 loop is CSAKWTGGYTEAFF. The CDR3 DNA follows: TGCAGTGCTAAATGGACAGGGGGCTACACTGAAGCTTTCTTT.